The present entry profiles one T cell receptor beta chain with its context. Random hexamers were used to reverse transcribe an amount of about 0.45 to 1 ug RNA. TCRdb fed the immunoSEQ multiplex PCR reads into MiXCR, producing one record per CDR3 protein. Of about 110,000 distinct CDR3 sequences in the sample, approximately 94% were seen once. The sample belongs to a study of CD8 T cells in Susac syndrome. Deletions cut 0 bases from V and 1 base from J, with 10 bases between. There are 15 residues in the CDR3. Germline V gene sequence: CDR1 SGHAT, CDR2 FQNNGV. This clonotype was sampled from a human donor with Susac syndrome. The source material was CD8+ T cells from PBMCs. This rearrangement joins TRBV11-2 to TRBJ2-7, with TRBD1 as a possible D gene (5 bases). Here the CDR3 DNA reads TGTGCCAGCAGCTTAGATTTCAAGGGGTCCTACGAGCAGTACTTC. Protein product: CASSLDFKGSYEQYF.